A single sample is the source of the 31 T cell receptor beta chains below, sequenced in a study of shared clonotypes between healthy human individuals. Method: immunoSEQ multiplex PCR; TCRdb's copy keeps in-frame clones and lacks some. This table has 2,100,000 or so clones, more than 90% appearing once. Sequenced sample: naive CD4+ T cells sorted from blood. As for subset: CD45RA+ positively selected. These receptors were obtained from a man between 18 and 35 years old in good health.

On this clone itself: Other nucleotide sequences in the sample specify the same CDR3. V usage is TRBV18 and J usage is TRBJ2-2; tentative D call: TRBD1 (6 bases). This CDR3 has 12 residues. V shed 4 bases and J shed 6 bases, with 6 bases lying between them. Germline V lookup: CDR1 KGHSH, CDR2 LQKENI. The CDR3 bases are TGTGCCAGCTCACAGGGGGCCGGGGAGCTGTTTTTT. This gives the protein CASSQGAGELFF.

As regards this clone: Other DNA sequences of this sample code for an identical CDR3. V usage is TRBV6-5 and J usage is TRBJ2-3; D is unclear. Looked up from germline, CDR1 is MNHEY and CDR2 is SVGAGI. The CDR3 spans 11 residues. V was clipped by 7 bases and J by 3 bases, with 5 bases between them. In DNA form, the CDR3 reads TGTGCCAGCAAGAGGACAGATACGCAGTATTTT. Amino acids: CASKRTDTQYF.

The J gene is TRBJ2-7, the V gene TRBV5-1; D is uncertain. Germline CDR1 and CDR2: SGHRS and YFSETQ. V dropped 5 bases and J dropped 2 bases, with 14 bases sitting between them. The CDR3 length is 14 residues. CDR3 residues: CASSSHNQAYEQYF. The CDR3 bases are TGCGCCAGCAGTTCCCACAATCAGGCCTACGAGCAGTACTTC.

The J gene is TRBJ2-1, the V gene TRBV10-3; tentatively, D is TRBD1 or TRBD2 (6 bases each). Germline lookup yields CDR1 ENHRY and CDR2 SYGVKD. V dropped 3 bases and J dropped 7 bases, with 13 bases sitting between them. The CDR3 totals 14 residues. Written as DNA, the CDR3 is TGTGCCATCAGTGAAAGGGGGACTGTTAATGAGCAGTTCTTC. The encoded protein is CAISERGTVNEQFF.

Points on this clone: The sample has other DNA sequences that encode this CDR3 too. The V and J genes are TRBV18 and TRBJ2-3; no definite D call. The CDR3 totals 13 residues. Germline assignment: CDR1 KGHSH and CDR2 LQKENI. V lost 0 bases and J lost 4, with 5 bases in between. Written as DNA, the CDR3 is TGTGCCAGCTCACCACCAGTTGCAGATACGCAGTATTTT. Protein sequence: CASSPPVADTQYF.

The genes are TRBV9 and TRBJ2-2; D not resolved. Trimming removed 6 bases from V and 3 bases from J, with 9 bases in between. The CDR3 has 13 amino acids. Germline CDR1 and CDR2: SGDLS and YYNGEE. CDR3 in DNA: TGTGCCAGCACCAGACGGGACACCGGGGAGCTGTTTTTT. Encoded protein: CASTRRDTGELFF.

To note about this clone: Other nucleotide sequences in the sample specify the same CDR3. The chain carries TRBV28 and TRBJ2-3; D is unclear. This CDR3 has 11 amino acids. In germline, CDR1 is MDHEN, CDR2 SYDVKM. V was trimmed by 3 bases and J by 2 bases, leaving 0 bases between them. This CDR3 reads CASSFTDTQYF. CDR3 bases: TGTGCCAGCAGTTTCACAGATACGCAGTATTTT.

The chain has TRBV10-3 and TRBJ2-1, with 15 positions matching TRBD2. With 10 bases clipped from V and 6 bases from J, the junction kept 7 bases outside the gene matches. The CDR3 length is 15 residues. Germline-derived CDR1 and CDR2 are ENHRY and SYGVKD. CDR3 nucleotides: TGTGCCACTTGGACTAGCGGGAGGGCGGGCAATGAGCAGTTCTTC. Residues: CATWTSGRAGNEQFF.

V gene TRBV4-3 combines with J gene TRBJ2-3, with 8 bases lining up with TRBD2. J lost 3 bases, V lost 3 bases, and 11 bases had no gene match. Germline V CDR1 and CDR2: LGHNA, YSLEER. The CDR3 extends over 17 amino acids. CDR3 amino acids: CASSHREGGGRTDTQYF. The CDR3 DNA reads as TGCGCCAGCAGCCATCGAGAGGGGGGCGGGAGGACAGATACGCAGTATTTT.

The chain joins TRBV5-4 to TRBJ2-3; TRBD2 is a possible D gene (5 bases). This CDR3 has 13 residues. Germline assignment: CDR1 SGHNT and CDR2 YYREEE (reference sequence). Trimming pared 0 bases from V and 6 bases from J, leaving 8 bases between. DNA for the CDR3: TGTGCCAGCAGCTTGGAGAGGGAGGATACGCAGTATTTT. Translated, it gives CASSLEREDTQYF.

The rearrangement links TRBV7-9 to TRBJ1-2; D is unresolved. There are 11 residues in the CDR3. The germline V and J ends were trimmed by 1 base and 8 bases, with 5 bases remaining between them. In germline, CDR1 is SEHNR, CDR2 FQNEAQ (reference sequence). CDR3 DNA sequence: TGTGCCAGCAGCTTAGAGTTAGGCTACACCTTC. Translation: CASSLELGYTF.

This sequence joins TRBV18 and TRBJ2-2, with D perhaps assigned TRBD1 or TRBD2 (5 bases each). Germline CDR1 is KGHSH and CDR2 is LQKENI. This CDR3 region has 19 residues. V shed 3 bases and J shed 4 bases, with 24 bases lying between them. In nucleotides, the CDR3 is TGTGCCAGCTCACCTGGGGCTTGGAGGCCGGACCCACCCACCGGGGAGCTGTTTTTT. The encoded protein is CASSPGAWRPDPPTGELFF. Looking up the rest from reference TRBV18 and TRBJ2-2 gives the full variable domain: NAGVMQNPRHLVRRRGQEARLRCSPMKGHSHVYWYRQLPEEGLKFMVYLQKENIIDESGMPKERFSAEFPKEGPSILRIQQVVRGDSAAYFCASSPGAWRPDPPTGELFFGEGSRLTVL.

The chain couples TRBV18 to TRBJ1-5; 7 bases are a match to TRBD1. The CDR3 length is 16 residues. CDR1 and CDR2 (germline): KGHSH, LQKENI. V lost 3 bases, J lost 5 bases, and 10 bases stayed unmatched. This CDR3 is CASSPPNTGDHQPQHF. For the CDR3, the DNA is TGTGCCAGCTCACCTCCGAACACAGGGGACCATCAGCCCCAGCATTTT.

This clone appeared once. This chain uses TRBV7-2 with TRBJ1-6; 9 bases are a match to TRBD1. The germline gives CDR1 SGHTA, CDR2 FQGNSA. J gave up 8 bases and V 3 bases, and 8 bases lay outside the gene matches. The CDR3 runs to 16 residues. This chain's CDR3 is CASSFGTGKLDSPLHF. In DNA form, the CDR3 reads TGTGCCAGCAGCTTCGGGACAGGGAAGCTTGATTCACCCCTCCACTTT.

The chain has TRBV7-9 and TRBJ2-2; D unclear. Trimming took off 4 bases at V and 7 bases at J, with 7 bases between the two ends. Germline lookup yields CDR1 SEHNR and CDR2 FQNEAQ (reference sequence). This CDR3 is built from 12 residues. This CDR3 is CASSYLGGELFF. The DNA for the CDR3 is TGTGCCAGCAGCTATCTTGGCGGGGAGCTGTTTTTT. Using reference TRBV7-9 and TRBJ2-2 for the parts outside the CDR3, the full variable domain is DTGVSQNPRHKITKRGQNVTFRCDPISEHNRLYWYRQTLGQGPEFLTYFQNEAQLEKSRLLSDRFSAERPKGSFSTLEIQRTEQGDSAMYLCASSYLGGELFFGEGSRLTVL.

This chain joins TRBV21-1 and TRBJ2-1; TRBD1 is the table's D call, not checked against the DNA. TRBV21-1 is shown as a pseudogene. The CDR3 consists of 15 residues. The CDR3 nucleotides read TGTGCCAGCAGCATCAGGGGTCGACCACTCAATGAGCAGTTCTTC. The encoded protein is CASSIRGRPLNEQFF.

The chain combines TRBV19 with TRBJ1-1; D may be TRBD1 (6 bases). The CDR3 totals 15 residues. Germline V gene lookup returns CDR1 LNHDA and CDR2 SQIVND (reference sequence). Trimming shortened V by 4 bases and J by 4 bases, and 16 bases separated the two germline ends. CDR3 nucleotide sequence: TGTGCCAGTAGTAGAATGGGGGCTATAGGCACTGAAGCTTTCTTT. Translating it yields CASSRMGAIGTEAFF. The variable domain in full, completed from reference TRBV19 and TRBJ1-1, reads DGGITQSPKYLFRKEGQNVTLSCEQNLNHDAMYWYRQDPGQGLRLIYYSQIVNDFQKGDIAEGYSVSREKKESFPLTVTSAQKNPTAFYLCASSRMGAIGTEAFFGQGTRLTVV.

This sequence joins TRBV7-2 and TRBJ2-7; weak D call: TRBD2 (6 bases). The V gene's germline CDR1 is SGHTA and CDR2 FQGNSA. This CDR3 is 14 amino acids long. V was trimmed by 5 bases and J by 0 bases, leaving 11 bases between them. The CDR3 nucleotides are TGTGCCAGCAGCCGGGGGAGGAGCTCCTACGAGCAGTACTTC. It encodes CASSRGRSSYEQYF.

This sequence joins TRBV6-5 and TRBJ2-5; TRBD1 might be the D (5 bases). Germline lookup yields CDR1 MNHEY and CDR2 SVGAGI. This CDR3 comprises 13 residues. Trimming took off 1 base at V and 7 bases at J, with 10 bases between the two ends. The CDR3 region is CASSYLGAATQYF. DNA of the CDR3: TGTGCCAGCAGTTACTTAGGGGCGGCGACCCAGTACTTC.

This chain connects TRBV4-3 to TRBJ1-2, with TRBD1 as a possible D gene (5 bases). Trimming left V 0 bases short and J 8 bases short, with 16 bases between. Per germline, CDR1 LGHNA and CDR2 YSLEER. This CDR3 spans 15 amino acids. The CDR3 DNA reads TGCGCCAGCAGCCAAGAAGAAGGGGATGTTGGAGGCTACACCTTC. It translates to CASSQEEGDVGGYTF.

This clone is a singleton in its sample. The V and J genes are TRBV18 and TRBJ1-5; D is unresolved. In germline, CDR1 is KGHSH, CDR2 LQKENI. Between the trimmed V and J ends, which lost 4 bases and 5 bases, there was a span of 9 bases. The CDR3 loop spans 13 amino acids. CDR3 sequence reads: CASSLNYDQPQHF. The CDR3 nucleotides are TGTGCCAGCTCACTCAATTACGATCAGCCCCAGCATTTT.

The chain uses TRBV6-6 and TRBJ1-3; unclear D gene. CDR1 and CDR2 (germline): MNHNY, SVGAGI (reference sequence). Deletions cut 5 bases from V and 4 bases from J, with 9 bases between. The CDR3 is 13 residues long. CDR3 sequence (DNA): TGTGCCAGCAGTACCCGCTCGGGAAACACCATATATTTT. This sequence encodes CASSTRSGNTIYF.

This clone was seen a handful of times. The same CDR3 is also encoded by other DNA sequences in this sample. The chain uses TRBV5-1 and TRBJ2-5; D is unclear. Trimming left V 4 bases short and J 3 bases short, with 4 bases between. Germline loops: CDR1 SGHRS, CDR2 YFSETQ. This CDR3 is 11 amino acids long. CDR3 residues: CASSLEETQYF. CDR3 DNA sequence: TGCGCCAGCAGCCTTGAAGAGACCCAGTACTTC.

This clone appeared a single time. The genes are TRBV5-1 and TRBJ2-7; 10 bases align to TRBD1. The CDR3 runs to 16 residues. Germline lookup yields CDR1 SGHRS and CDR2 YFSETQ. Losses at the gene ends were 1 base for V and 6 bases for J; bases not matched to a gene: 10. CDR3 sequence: CASSLLSGQGVSEQYF. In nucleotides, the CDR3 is TGCGCCAGCAGCTTGCTGTCTGGACAGGGGGTGTCCGAGCAGTACTTC.

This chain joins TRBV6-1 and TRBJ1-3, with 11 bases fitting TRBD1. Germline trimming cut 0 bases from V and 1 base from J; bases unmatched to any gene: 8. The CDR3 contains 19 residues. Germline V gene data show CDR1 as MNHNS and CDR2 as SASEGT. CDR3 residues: CASSEAWTGGARSGNTIYF. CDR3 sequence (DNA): TGTGCCAGCAGTGAAGCGTGGACAGGGGGCGCGCGGTCTGGAAACACCATATATTTT.

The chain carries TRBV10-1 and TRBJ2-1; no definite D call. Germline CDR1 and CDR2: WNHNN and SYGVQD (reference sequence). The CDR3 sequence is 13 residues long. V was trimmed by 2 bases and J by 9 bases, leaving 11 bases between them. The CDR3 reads CASSEGVTAEQFF. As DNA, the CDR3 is TGCGCCAGCAGTGAGGGAGTAACAGCTGAGCAGTTCTTC.

In nucleotides, the CDR3 is TGTGCCAGCGTATGGGCTAGCTACGAGCAGTACTTC. As protein: CASVWASYEQYF. The gene calls are TRBV2 and TRBJ2-7; no clear D gene. V was clipped by 8 bases and J by 3 bases, with 11 bases between them. Germline lookup yields CDR1 SNHLY and CDR2 FYNNEI. The CDR3 covers 12 residues.

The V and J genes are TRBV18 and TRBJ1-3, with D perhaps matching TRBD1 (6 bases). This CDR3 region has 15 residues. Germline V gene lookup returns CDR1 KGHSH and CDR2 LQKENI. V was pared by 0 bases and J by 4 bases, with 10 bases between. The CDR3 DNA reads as TGTGCCAGCTCACCACCGACAGGCGGGGGAAACACCATATATTTT. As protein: CASSPPTGGGNTIYF. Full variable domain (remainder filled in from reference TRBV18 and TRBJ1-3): NAGVMQNPRHLVRRRGQEARLRCSPMKGHSHVYWYRQLPEEGLKFMVYLQKENIIDESGMPKERFSAEFPKEGPSILRIQQVVRGDSAAYFCASSPPTGGGNTIYFGEGSWLTVV.

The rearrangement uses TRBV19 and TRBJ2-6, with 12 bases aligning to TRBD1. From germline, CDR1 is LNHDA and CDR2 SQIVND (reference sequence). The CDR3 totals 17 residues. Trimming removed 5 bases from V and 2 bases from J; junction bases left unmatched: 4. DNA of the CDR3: TGTGCCAGTAGTGTAGGGACAGGGGGCGCTGGGGCCAACGTCCTGACTTTC. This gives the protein CASSVGTGGAGANVLTF.

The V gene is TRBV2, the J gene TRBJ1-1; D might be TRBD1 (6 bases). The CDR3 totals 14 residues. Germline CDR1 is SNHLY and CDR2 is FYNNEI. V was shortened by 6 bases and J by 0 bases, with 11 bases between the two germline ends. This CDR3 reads CASRRTVMNTEAFF. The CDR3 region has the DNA TGTGCCAGCAGGCGGACAGTCATGAACACTGAAGCTTTCTTT.

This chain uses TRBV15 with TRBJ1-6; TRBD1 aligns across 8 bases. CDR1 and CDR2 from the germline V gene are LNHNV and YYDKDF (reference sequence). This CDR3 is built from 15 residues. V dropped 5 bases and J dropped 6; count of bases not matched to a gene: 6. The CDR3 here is CATSRDRGTNSPLHF. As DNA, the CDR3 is TGTGCCACCAGCCGCGACAGGGGCACTAATTCACCCCTCCACTTT.